Sequencing of this T cell receptor (beta chain) was carried out in a study of shared clonotypes between healthy human individuals. Remarks on this clone: What it binds is unknown.

Study-wide findings and caveats: Among donors, sharing of clonotypes was expected to be affected by sequencing depth.

Assay used: immunoSEQ multiplex PCR; TCRdb lists only in-frame clones, some missing. The sample contains roughly 2.4 million clones, approximately 94% of which appear only once. CDR3 length: 18 residues. The chain carries TRBV21-1 and TRBJ2-7. TRBV21-1 is marked as a pseudogene. Material for sequencing was naive CD4+ T cells sorted from blood. The subset denotes: CD45RA+ positively selected. The TCR comes from a man between 18 and 35 years old in good health. The chain's CDR3 is CASSKAFRCRAGDYEQYF. Written as DNA, the CDR3 is TGTGCCAGCAGCAAAGCGTTTAGGTGCCGGGCTGGCGATTACGAGCAGTACTTC.